The 14 T cell receptor beta chains in this list originate from one sample, sequenced in a study of blood T cell repertoires in COVID-19. Repertoires were generated with immunoSEQ multiplex PCR, while TCRdb's copy carries only in-frame clones and drops some. The data hold around 140,000 clones, with roughly 90% observed a single time. Sequencing was carried out using peripheral blood. The receptors derive from a man in his 70s with active COVID-19.

The rearrangement links TRBV7-6 to TRBJ2-3, with D possibly TRBD1 on 5 matching bases. Trimming cost V 2 bases and J 6 bases, with 24 bases left between them. In germline, CDR1 is SGHVS, CDR2 FNYEAQ. The CDR3 contains 18 residues. The CDR3 protein is CASSLLSIGQGDRDTQYF. The CDR3, as DNA: TGTGCCAGCAGCTTACTATCCATAGGGCAGGGCGATAGGGATACGCAGTATTTT.

The chain joins TRBV6-5 to TRBJ2-7, with 10 bases identical to TRBD1. The V gene end was trimmed by 2 bases and the J gene end by 5 bases; junction bases not matched to a gene: 6. Germline V gene sequence: CDR1 MNHEY, CDR2 SVGAGI. CDR3 length: 15 residues. The CDR3 sequence: CASSYTGQGVDEQYF. CDR3 DNA: TGTGCCAGCAGTTACACAGGACAGGGGGTAGACGAGCAGTACTTC.

This chain connects TRBV5-1 to TRBJ1-4; a possible D gene is TRBD1 (5 bases). V lost 0 bases and J 8 bases, leaving 11 bases between the germline ends. Germline CDR1 is SGHRS and CDR2 is YFSETQ. The CDR3 sequence is 14 residues long. The CDR3 here is CASSLDPGYEKLFF. As DNA, the CDR3 is TGCGCCAGCAGCTTGGACCCAGGGTACGAAAAACTGTTTTTT.

The V gene is TRBV19, the J gene TRBJ1-2; D is uncertain. The CDR3 has 13 residues. V gave up 8 bases and J gave up 0 bases, with 10 bases separating them. Per the germline V gene, CDR1 is LNHDA and CDR2 is SQIVND (reference sequence). CDR3 nucleotide sequence: TGTGCCAGTGGAGACGGTACTAACTATGGCTACACCTTC. It encodes CASGDGTNYGYTF.

This clone has a single count. This rearrangement joins TRBV29-1 to TRBJ1-2; D may be TRBD1 (6 bases). Germline V CDR1 and CDR2: SQVTM, ANQGSEA. V was cut by 3 bases and J by 8 bases, with 16 bases left in between. The CDR3 loop spans 13 amino acids. The CDR3 reads CSVEERQAKGYTF. The CDR3 coding sequence is TGCAGCGTTGAGGAGCGACAGGCAAAAGGCTACACCTTC. Looking up the rest from reference TRBV29-1 and TRBJ1-2 gives the full variable domain: SAVISQKPSRDICQRGTSLTIQCQVDSQVTMMFWYRQQPGQSLTLIATANQGSEATYESGFVIDKFPISRPNLTFSTLTVSNMSPEDSSIYLCSVEERQAKGYTFGSGTRLTVV.

This clone was counted once. V gene TRBV6-1 combines with J gene TRBJ2-5; 10 nucleotides align to TRBD2. CDR3 length: 17 residues. Germline assignment: CDR1 MNHNS and CDR2 SASEGT. V dropped 3 bases and J dropped 5; count of bases not matched to a gene: 12. CDR3 residues: CASSDVRGTSVRETQYF. In DNA form, the CDR3 reads TGTGCCAGCAGTGACGTGAGAGGGACTAGCGTTAGGGAGACCCAGTACTTC.

The chain recombines TRBV7-6 with TRBJ1-1, with 8 bases lining up with TRBD1. The ends lost 3 bases at V and 2 bases at J; junction bases unmatched: 2. This CDR3 is built from 14 residues. The germline V gene has CDR1 SGHVS and CDR2 FNYEAQ. The CDR3 region is CASSFGTGNTEAFF. As DNA, the CDR3 is TGTGCCAGCAGCTTCGGGACAGGCAACACTGAAGCTTTCTTT.

This rearrangement joins TRBV5-1 to TRBJ2-7; 8 bases are a match to TRBD2. The germline V gene encodes CDR1 SGHRS and CDR2 YFSETQ. Trimming took 5 bases from V and 5 from J; bases not matched to a gene: 9. CDR3 length: 14 amino acids. The CDR3 loop is CASRSTSGSHEQYF. In DNA, the CDR3 is TGCGCCAGCAGGTCGACCAGCGGGAGTCACGAGCAGTACTTC.

The chain uses TRBV3-1 (or the pseudogene TRBV3-2) and TRBJ1-5, with D possibly matching TRBD1 (6 bases). This CDR3 region has 16 residues. Germline lookup yields CDR1 LGHDT and CDR2 YNNKEL (reference sequence). The V gene lost 4 bases and the J gene lost 1 base, with 14 bases spanning the gap. CDR3 amino acids: CASSRTPGVSNQPQHF. In nucleotides, the CDR3 is TGTGCCAGCAGCCGAACCCCAGGGGTAAGCAATCAGCCCCAGCATTTT.

The rearrangement uses TRBV5-4 and TRBJ2-1, with 8 bases aligning to TRBD2. The germline V gene encodes CDR1 SGHNT and CDR2 YYREEE (reference sequence). This CDR3 has 16 amino acids. J was trimmed by 9 bases and V by 1 base; bases with no gene match: 12. Here the CDR3 DNA reads TGTGCCAGCAGCTTGCCAGGCGGGAGGTTGGTCCCTGAGCAGTTCTTC. Residues: CASSLPGGRLVPEQFF.

The chain carries TRBV29-1 and TRBJ2-3; 9 bases agree with TRBD1. Germline V gives CDR1 SQVTM, CDR2 ANQGSEA. With V trimmed by 6 bases and J by 6 bases, 4 bases remained unmatched. The CDR3 is made up of 12 amino acids. The chain's CDR3 is CSVNRGRDTQYF. The DNA for the CDR3 is TGCAGCGTAAACAGGGGGCGGGATACGCAGTATTTT.

The gene calls are TRBV6-2 or TRBV6-3 and TRBJ1-5; perhaps TRBD1 as D (6 bases). CDR1 and CDR2 from the germline V gene are MNHEY and SVGEGT. The V end was cut by 5 bases, the J end by 0 bases, with 14 bases between. CDR3 length: 16 amino acids. The CDR3 region is CASSTRTADSNQPQHF. The CDR3 DNA sequence: TGTGCCAGCAGTACCAGGACAGCAGATAGCAATCAGCCCCAGCATTTT.

V is TRBV11-2 and J is TRBJ2-3; the D gene is possibly TRBD2 (5 bases). CDR3 size: 13 residues. Trimming took 8 bases from V and 6 from J, leaving 15 bases between them. Germline-derived CDR1 and CDR2 are SGHAT and FQNNGV. The CDR3 reads CASSEGFPDTQYF. CDR3 coding DNA: TGTGCCAGCTCTGAGGGTTTCCCGGATACGCAGTATTTT.

This sequence joins TRBV4-1 and TRBJ2-7, with D perhaps matching TRBD1 (5 bases). The CDR3 has 14 residues. Trimming stripped 6 bases from V and 0 bases from J, with 12 bases between. Germline V CDR1 and CDR2: MGHRA, YSYEKL. CDR3 nucleotide sequence: TGCGCCAGCAGTCCGACAGAGAACTCCTACGAGCAGTACTTC. This sequence encodes CASSPTENSYEQYF.